This TCR beta chain emerged from a study of cytomegalovirus exposure and HLA in healthy donors (dated by TCRdb to 2016 to 2017). Regarding the complete study: In an earlier analysis of fewer than 750 of the donors, around 290 Gb of sequence data and some 100 million unique TCR beta sequences from some 170 million T cells were reported. Rather than drawing on any new phenotypic data, the later analysis identified candidate immune exposures from TCR beta sequences and the way those sequences occurred across donors. To decide whether each TCR beta V gene segment behaved as functional or pseudogenic, an earlier analysis of fewer than 750 of the donors relied on high-throughput TCR beta sequencing. The number of typed donors differed by locus: about 620-640 for A, B, C, DRB1 and DQB1; 500 to 550 for DQA1; fewer than 610 for DPA1; and 400 to 480 for DPB1. The study was designed to test whether signatures of past pathogen exposure could be identified by cataloging public T cell receptors. Because of strong linkage in the cohort, a few DR-DQ haplotypes were treated as single units for association and clustering. On average, about 240,000 unique TCR beta nucleotide sequences were sequenced per donor among 398 genotyped donors of the cohort, with 15% to 20% of those sequences being non-productive. The T cell repertoires of under 750 subjects were profiled by immunosequencing and related to cytomegalovirus serostatus. An early release covering approximately 600 HLA-typed donors comprised about 300 gigabases of sequencing data and 85 million to 100 million unique TCR sequences. HLA typing covered class I and class II loci at four-digit resolution. All discovery cohort repertoires had been generated using a single sequencing platform. Of the 398 genotyped donors, about 84% fell in the genetic ancestry cluster associated with self-reported Caucasian donors. Along with the roughly 610-subject first cohort, a separate validation cohort of more than 90 different subjects was used. To study patterns of TCR occurrence, a later analysis re-analyzed previously published TCR beta repertoires from 650 to 750 donors and added high-resolution HLA genotyping. A later genetic analysis took genome-wide SNP genotypes for about three fifths of the 666 donors and used that subset as a discovery cohort. Donor age, sex, ethnicity and CMV serostatus were collected together with the repertoire data. The study combined high-throughput TCR immunosequencing, statistical association of individual TCRs with disease status, and machine learning to predict cytomegalovirus infection status.

Study-level results and caveats: In a later genetic analysis, fewer N-insertions in productive TCRs were reported among donors in an Asian-associated ancestry cluster than the approximately 630-donor mean. Correlated functional status among segregating V segments might reflect linkage disequilibrium, but an unknown experimental factor could not be ruled out. In a later analysis, HLA-associated TCR beta chains were found to be more clonally expanded and to have lower generation probabilities than equally common non-associated chains. The classifier was reported to diagnose cytomegalovirus status with high specificity and sensitivity in both the original cohort and the validation cohort. Because HLA typing was unavailable for some donors at each locus, only the typed subset was used in association tests. The presence/absence analyses assumed that sequencing depth was roughly uniform across donors, and that assumption may not be true. Most TCR sequences were seen in very few donors, while some public TCRs were found in many individuals. According to a later analysis, TCR association rates differed among HLA loci, with DRB1 alleles showing the most associated TCRs and HLA-C alleles showing the fewest. Because the 87-base-pair reads could not distinguish some IMGT-functional V segments, including TRBV6-2 and TRBV6-3, those segments were excluded. Broadly in line with IMGT annotations, most TCR beta V segments showed up in productive rearrangements about 87% or about 30% of the time in an earlier analysis of 587 of the donors. In the study, some 160 TCR beta chains were listed as associated with cytomegalovirus. Because counts were too low, about 17 rarely observed V segments, including chromosome 9 orphons, were excluded from the earlier analysis of several hundred of the donors. A further reported finding was that TCR beta sequences accurately predicted the HLA-A and HLA-B alleles for most subjects in the first cohort. A later genetic analysis associated a missense DCLRE1C variant with V-gene and J-gene trimming of TCR beta chains, and an independent cohort replicated the association. In this cohort, only TCR beta chains were sequenced, and detectable features were limited by the absence of alpha or paired-chain data. The only immune exposure information available for the cohort was CMV serostatus. In vitro tests confirmed that a few of the cytomegalovirus-associated TCR beta chains recognize cytomegalovirus antigens. Most CMV-associated TCR beta chains appeared to be HLA-restricted in a later analysis, and the HLA associations seemed to be driven largely by CMV exposure. In a later analysis, around 17,000 TCR beta sequences were associated with specific HLA alleles at a false discovery rate of 0.05. When HLA alleles, especially DR and DQ, strongly co-occurred, attributing TCR associations to individual alleles was difficult. According to a later analysis, parvovirus B19, influenza, CMV and Epstein-Barr virus appeared linked to several top co-occurrence clusters. A group of highly shared sequence variants was considered likely to be a technical artifact of the sequencing pipeline. The authors suggested that the approach could potentially be generalized to other disease states and immunological phenotypes.

The method behind the library was the immunoSEQ multiplex PCR assay. For the multiplex PCR, a mixture combining 60 forward primers for TCR Vbeta segments and 13 reverse primers for TCR Jbeta segments was used. A multiplex PCR assay on genomic DNA amplified the CDR3 region of rearranged TCR beta genes. Amplified TCR beta libraries were sequenced as 87-base-pair reads on the Illumina HiSeq System. As for how the authors treated the data: A later analysis tallied 75 million to 95 million unique TCR beta chains across the 666 repertoires, and approximately 12 million of those chains were shared by two or more donors. Raw reads were error-corrected and collapsed into unique sequences with a nearest-neighbor algorithm that merged closely related sequences to remove PCR and sequencing errors. V, D and J gene segments were assigned by aligning CDR3 sequences to IMGT reference sequences. For a sequence to be retained, at least a six-nucleotide match to both a V gene segment and a J gene segment was required. Rearrangements were classified as productive when the CDR3 lacked stop codons and remained in frame with V and J, and all other rearrangements were classified as non-productive. Following IMGT convention, CDR3 was defined as the stretch from the second conserved V-encoded cysteine up to the conserved J-encoded phenylalanine. In an earlier analysis of 500 to 650 of the donors, sequences lacking an unambiguous match to a single V gene segment were excluded. In an earlier analysis of 450 to 750 of the donors, a V segment was called functional when productive rearrangements were above 56.7%, and segregating when the standard deviation between donors exceeded 5%. To diagnose cytomegalovirus status from the catalog of TCR beta chain sequences, a statistical classification framework was built. A later analysis assigned V and J genes by comparing TCR nucleotide sequences with IMGT/GENE-DB human TR gene sequences. The TCRdist pipeline was used in a later analysis to assign CDR3 sequences and most-parsimonious VDJ recombination scenarios. In a later analysis, each TCR beta chain was defined by its CDR3 amino acid sequence together with its V-gene family, and reads without a unique V-gene family were excluded. As a way to deal with suspected cross-contamination and a sequencing artifact, a later analysis dropped 450 to 600 nucleotide sequences that were highly shared and had low generation probability. In a later analysis, a clonal expansion index was calculated for each public chain from normalized within-repertoire ranks of inferred template counts. A later analysis computed generation probabilities with a VDJ recombination model fitted to out-of-frame rearrangements, and checked the results against IGoR. In a later analysis, hypergeometric tests were used to score TCR-TCR, TCR-HLA and TCR-CMV co-occurrence, with a repertoire-size bias correction applied to TCR pairs. In a later analysis, false discovery rates were estimated by permuting HLA or CMV assignments 20 times. In a later analysis, co-occurring TCRs were grouped with DBSCAN, and TCRdist sequence similarity was added when clustering was performed within HLA-allele-positive subsets. For co-occurrence clustering, repertoires with fewer than 30,000 or more than 120,000 public chains were excluded, along with four to six repertoires with anomalous nucleotide sharing. Sourced from immuneACCESS, this table was stored by TCRdb with only in-frame sequences that have V and J called. A share of the clones is absent; for the studies checked, an unresolved V gene accounts for under half, and the remainder has no known explanation. V, J and clone size are those of that table, while D and trimming were read from the DNA. Across this sample there are approximately 150,000 clones, with 80% seen only once. About 7% of the sample goes to the ten largest clones.

Concerning this clone: What antigen it recognizes has not been identified. No base qualities exist here, and no much larger clone lies one base off it.

Its CDR3 holds 17 amino acids, cysteine through phenylalanine. Only the CDR3 part of the read is kept: 51 bases, read in frame from the first base. From a lookup of the germline V gene (reference sequence), CDR1 and CDR2 are SEHNR and FQNEAQ. The V end gives up 6 bases and the J end 1 base, leaving 10 bases in the junction not matched to a gene. The cohort was made up of hundreds of healthy bone marrow donors. Cohort members were all nominally healthy when sampled, although unrecorded immune exposures were likely present. The donor was CMV seropositive and belonged to the group of some 290 seropositive cohort members. Every donor gave a peripheral blood sample, and the peripheral blood mononuclear cells from that sample were used for TCR beta sequencing. The Qiagen DNeasy Blood Extraction Kit was used to extract genomic DNA from the blood cell samples.

The sample taken for sequencing was PBMCs. The chain uses TRBV7-9 and TRBJ2-2; 8 of the junction bases match TRBD1. The TCR sequence derives from a man aged 25 to 40 in good health and CMV-seropositive. In nucleotide form, the sequence is TGTGCCAGCAGGCGTATTGACAGGGGTTGGAACACCGGGGAGCTGTTTTTT. Translated, this is CASRRIDRGWNTGELFF.